This TCR beta chain was sequenced in a study of OX40 agonist ivuxolimab in advanced cancers. The CDR3 spans 11 residues. Deletions cut 5 bases from V and 3 bases from J, with 8 bases between. Germline CDR1 is DFQATT and CDR2 is SNEGSKA (reference sequence). This clone has just one count. Libraries were prepared by immunoSEQ multiplex PCR; TCRdb keeps only in-frame clonotypes and omits some of them. This table holds tens of thousands of clones, roughly nine tenths found once. The chain employs TRBV20-1 and TRBJ2-7; D gene uncertain. This clonotype originated in an adult with an advanced solid tumor such as melanoma, head and neck, liver or kidney cancer. The sample was CD4+ or CD8+ T cells sorted from blood, taken in a trial of the OX40 agonist ivuxolimab. DNA for the CDR3: TGCAGTGCTCCCGGCAACTACGAGCAGTACTTC. Protein sequence: CSAPGNYEQYF.